The 9 T cell receptor beta chains presented below share a single source sample, sequenced in a study of OX40 agonist ivuxolimab in advanced cancers. The repertoire was sequenced with immunoSEQ multiplex PCR; TCRdb's copy has only in-frame clones and lacks some. The sample holds roughly 76,000 clones; about 89% are singletons and the top ten take about 5.5%. The source was CD4+ or CD8+ T cells sorted from blood, collected in a trial of the OX40 agonist ivuxolimab. These TCRs come from an adult with an advanced solid tumor such as melanoma, head and neck, liver or kidney cancer.

Only one count was recorded for this clone. J is TRBJ2-1 and V is TRBV28; D remains ambiguous. The CDR3 has 14 amino acids. Trimming took off 10 bases at V and 5 bases at J, with 18 bases between the two ends. Germline lookup yields CDR1 MDHEN and CDR2 SYDVKM. DNA for the CDR3: TGTGCCACATCCCTCGCTAAAATCGACAATGAGCAGTTCTTC. Its translation is CATSLAKIDNEQFF.

The rearrangement links TRBV27 to TRBJ2-6; D is unresolved. Germline CDR1 reads MNHEY; CDR2 reads SMNVEV (reference sequence). Trimming left V 5 bases short and J 0 bases short, with 11 bases between. This CDR3 is built from 16 residues. The CDR3 protein is CASSDLLTSGANVLTF. In DNA form, the CDR3 reads TGTGCCAGCAGTGACTTACTTACCTCTGGGGCCAACGTCCTGACTTTC.

The chain links TRBV27 to TRBJ1-5; D gene unclear. This CDR3 region has 17 residues. Germline V gives CDR1 MNHEY, CDR2 SMNVEV (reference sequence). Trimming removed 0 bases from V and 0 bases from J, with 12 bases in between. CDR3 sequence reads: CASSLSAMGHSNQPQHF. Written as DNA, the CDR3 is TGTGCCAGCAGTTTATCAGCTATGGGTCATAGCAATCAGCCCCAGCATTTT.

The chain uses TRBV7-9 and TRBJ1-1; no firm D call. The CDR3 extends over 13 amino acids. Germline CDR1 and CDR2: SEHNR and FQNEAQ (reference sequence). V gave up 2 bases and J gave up 7 bases, with 11 bases separating them. Here the CDR3 reads CASSLFGQDEAFF. In DNA, the CDR3 is TGTGCCAGCAGCTTATTTGGCCAAGATGAAGCTTTCTTT. The variable domain in full, completed from reference TRBV7-9 and TRBJ1-1, reads DTGVSQNPRHKITKRGQNVTFRCDPISEHNRLYWYRQTLGQGPEFLTYFQNEAQLEKSRLLSDRFSAERPKGSFSTLEIQRTEQGDSAMYLCASSLFGQDEAFFGQGTRLTVV.

V usage is TRBV7-8 and J usage is TRBJ2-1; D may correspond to TRBD1 or TRBD2 (6 bases each). Trimming stripped 9 bases from V and 10 bases from J, with 25 bases between. CDR3 length: 15 amino acids. CDR1 and CDR2 from the germline V gene are SGHVS and FQNEAQ. CDR3 residues: CASSKLGGGVGEQFF. The CDR3 nucleotides are TGTGCCAGTAGCAAACTAGGAGGGGGAGTAGGGGAGCAGTTCTTC. The variable domain in full, completed from reference TRBV7-8 and TRBJ2-1, reads GAGVSQSPRYKVAKRGQDVALRCDPISGHVSLFWYQQALGQGPEFLTYFQNEAQLDKSGLPSDRFFAERPEGSVSTLKIQRTQQEDSAVYLCASSKLGGGVGEQFFGPGTRLTVL.

J is TRBJ2-7 and V is TRBV11-2, with unresolved D. Deletions cut 5 bases from V and 3 bases from J, with 17 bases between. The germline V gene has CDR1 SGHAT and CDR2 FQNNGV. The CDR3 is 15 amino acids. In DNA, the CDR3 is TGTGCCAGCAGCCCGAGCGTGGAGAGGTTCTACGAGCAGTACTTC. This sequence encodes CASSPSVERFYEQYF.

The CDR3 protein is CASSLLGGRETQYF. Written as DNA, the CDR3 is TGTGCCAGCAGCCTTCTTGGAGGGAGAGAGACCCAGTACTTC. This chain connects TRBV11-3 to TRBJ2-5, with a possible D match to TRBD2 (6 bases). Germline values: CDR1 SGHNT, CDR2 YENEEA. V lost 5 bases, J lost 4 bases, and 14 bases lay in between. The CDR3 is 14 residues long. Together with reference TRBV11-3 and TRBJ2-5, the CDR3 gives the full variable domain: EAGVVQSPRYKIIEKKQPVAFWCNPISGHNTLYWYLQNLGQGPELLIRYENEEAVDDSQLPKDRFSAERLKGVDSTLKIQPAELGDSAVYLCASSLLGGRETQYFGPGTRLLVL.

This clone was seen a single time. This sequence joins TRBV4-1 and TRBJ1-5, with no clear D. The CDR3 loop spans 16 amino acids. V was trimmed by 0 bases and J by 3 bases, leaving 12 bases between them. Germline CDR1 MGHRA, CDR2 YSYEKL. Written as DNA, the CDR3 is TGCGCCAGCAGCCAAGATAGCGGCCGGGACAATCAGCCCCAGCATTTT. Residues: CASSQDSGRDNQPQHF.

CDR3 DNA sequence: TGTGCCAGCAGTCCCGGGGACAGCTCCTACGAGCAGTACTTC. Translated: CASSPGDSSYEQYF. The chain is built from TRBV6-5 and TRBJ2-7, with 7 bases lining up with TRBD1. Germline V CDR1 and CDR2: MNHEY, SVGAGI. The V gene end was trimmed by 5 bases and the J gene end by 0 bases; junction bases not matched to a gene: 4. The CDR3 is 14 amino acids.